This T cell receptor beta chain appears in the sequencing data of a study of blood T cells in healthy people across ages. The authors ran a second PCR of about 6 to 11 cycles using a sample-barcoded 5' primer and a J-beta primer mix. Each CDR3 protein gets one entry after TCRdb re-called the 5' RACE reads with MiXCR. The sample carries some 860,000 distinct CDR3 sequences, 45% to 70% recorded once. The germline CDR1 and CDR2 sequences are MNHEY and SMNVEV (reference sequence). The CDR3 contains 16 residues. Trimming cost V 4 bases and J 1 base, with 17 bases left between them. Source material: blood. The clonotype comes from a man aged 40-50 years in good health. This sequence joins TRBV27 and TRBJ2-7; no firm D call. The CDR3 DNA reads as TGTGCCAGCAGTTCCTCTTATAGCAGCAGATCCTACGAGCAGTACTTC. Translated, it gives CASSSSYSSRSYEQYF.